This T cell receptor (beta chain) was recovered during a study of somatic mutations in cytotoxic T cells in rheumatoid arthritis (TCRdb year 2017). Regarding the study in general: Sorted V beta1+ cells also underwent TCRB sequencing, and some V beta antibody-stained T-cell populations were flow-sorted at nearly 100% purity on a FACSAria II or Sony SH800. Median age was essentially the same in the patient group and the control group. To characterize clonality, the study used TCRB deep sequencing while asking whether somatic mutations are carried by expanded CD8+ T-cell clones in newly diagnosed, untreated rheumatoid arthritis. TCRB deep sequencing was performed for 65 rheumatoid arthritis patients and approximately 20 healthy controls.

A few counts support this clone. Its antigen remains undetermined. No qualities accompany the bases; no much larger clone lies one base away. At the junction V is shortened by 2 bases and J by 4 bases; bases outside the gene matches: 4. In the germline V gene, CDR1 corresponds to SGHVS and CDR2 to FQNEAQ. Measured from the cysteine to the phenylalanine, the CDR3 is 15 residues long. Only the CDR3 DNA stays, 45 bases, in frame from base 1. Broader findings and caveats from the paper: CD8+ T-cell clonality in rheumatoid arthritis patients was not significantly different from that in age-matched healthy controls. An increase of CD8+ clonality with age was seen in patients (Spearman r ≈ 0.49) but not in healthy controls. The slight underrepresentation of TRBV07 in patients was not corrected for multiple comparisons. The largest CD8+ clone made up more than 20% of CD8+ cells in 8 of 65 patients, and blood and synovial fluid shared several identical CD8+ TCRB sequences. It was unknown which antigens the expanded CD8+ clones targeted, and their absence from virus-specific databases did not exclude viral specificity.

Buffy coats from some 21 blood donors served as healthy controls, a group that was 45% to 70% female with a median age of approximately 50 years (range roughly 20-70). On an AutoMACS, CD4+ and CD8+ cells were isolated via positive magnetic bead selection, and their purity was verified by flow cytometry. Ficoll-Paque PLUS density gradient separation was used to isolate peripheral blood mononuclear cells. DNA was extracted from CD4-enriched, CD8-enriched or PBMC samples with Nucleospin Tissue or Tissue XS kits and quantified with a Qubit 2.0 fluorometer. The immunoSEQ assay was applied to genomic DNA for TCRB CDR3 sequencing. Under the source paper's analysis protocol: Analyses were restricted to productive TCRB rearrangements. Clonality was calculated as a Shannon entropy-based productive clonality index, and a clone was defined by a unique TCRB CDR3 sequence. Repertoire overlap for a pair of samples was computed from each clone's template counts relative to total templates per sample. V-gene usage from TCRB sequencing and V-gene usage measured by flow cytometry were correlated (Spearman r of under 0.7). TCRdb retrieved this table from immuneACCESS and kept in-frame rearrangements only. Not all clones are present; in checked studies, unresolved V genes account for under half, and no reason is known for the remainder. Clone size and the V and J calls come from that table; the DNA yielded D and trimming. The sample records 6,000 or so clones, 72% of which are singletons. The ten largest clones represent 35% of the sample.

The clonotype comes from a woman between 45 and 60 years old in good health. The chain joins TRBV7-8 to TRBJ2-5; 10 middle bases align to TRBD2. Material for sequencing was CD8+ T cells sorted from blood. Here is the DNA: TGTGCCAGCAGCTTACAGCGGGGGGGCCGAGAGACCCAGTACTTC. Translation gives CASSLQRGGRETQYF.